This T cell receptor (beta chain) was captured by sequencing in a study of blood T cell repertoires in COVID-19. Study at large: COVID-19 samples collected from the United States, Italy and Spain covered acute and convalescent phases. The analysed material was cDNA or gDNA that came from T cells, B-cell-depleted T cells, or PBMCs.

The length of the CDR3 is 15 residues. Germline V gives CDR1 WSHSY, CDR2 SAAADI. The ends were cut back, 8 bases at V and 0 bases at J, with 14 bases in the middle. Study processing details: Reference gene primer amplification yielded estimated nucleated cell counts. The repertoire was sequenced with immunoSEQ multiplex PCR; TCRdb's copy has only in-frame clones and lacks some. For V, J and clone size, that table is used; D and trimming come from the DNA. Of roughly 250,000 clones listed, 80% to 90% are singletons. The study counted Cohort 3 donors as recovered given two negative PCRs, clearance, or symptom resolution.

Specimen: PBMCs or T cells enriched from blood (not recorded which). This receptor was identified in a woman aged 30 to 39 who had recovered from COVID-19. The chain joins TRBV10-2 to TRBJ1-3; no reliable D call. The CDR3 loop is CASLEGWGSGNTIYF. Here the CDR3 DNA reads TGCGCCAGCCTGGAGGGTTGGGGCTCTGGAAACACCATATATTTT.